This entry describes one T cell receptor beta chain. Its specificity is unknown. This entry is derived from a study of metastatic and nonmetastatic thyroid tumors. The V end was cut by 10 bases, the J end by 0 bases, with 12 bases between. The CDR3 contains 13 residues. CDR1 is LNHDA and CDR2 is SQIVND in the germline V gene (reference sequence). Study observations and caveats: It was reported that TCR beta diversity was significantly higher in malignant thyroid tumors than benign nodules, in blood and tumor.

Thyroid surgery was performed in patients who had received no treatment beforehand. TCRdb recomputed clones from the PCR reads via MiXCR. This sample yields just over 20,000 clones, of which about a third are seen a single time; 25% to 30% belongs to the top ten. Specimen: tumor tissue. The genes are TRBV19 and TRBJ1-1, with D possibly TRBD1 on 6 matching bases. The source of this sequence is a female donor with papillary thyroid cancer or a benign thyroid nodule (not recorded which). Some clones in this sample may be carry-over from other donors' samples. The CDR3 region has the DNA TGTGCCACCGGGACACATATGAACACTGAAGCTTTCTTT. Translating gives CATGTHMNTEAFF.